The 28 T cell receptor beta chains reported below all come from one sample, sequenced in a study of cytomegalovirus exposure and HLA in healthy donors. This PCR relied on a set of 60 Vbeta primers and 13 Jbeta primers. The protocol was immunoSEQ multiplex PCR, while the TCRdb copy is restricted to in-frame clones and leaves out a portion. The repertoire includes approximately 100,000 clones, over 65% of them detected once, and around 5% sits in the top ten. The source material was PBMCs. The receptor set was obtained from a female donor in good health and CMV-seropositive.

V gene TRBV11-2 combines with J gene TRBJ2-7, with D maybe TRBD1 (5 bases). Deletions cut 2 bases from V and 5 bases from J, with 19 bases between. The CDR3 covers 16 residues. Germline lookup yields CDR1 SGHAT and CDR2 FQNNGV. The DNA of the CDR3 is TGTGCCAGCAGCTTAAGGCAGGTTGGGGCCATGCACGAGCAGTACTTC. Its translation is CASSLRQVGAMHEQYF.

This clone was seen just once. This sequence joins TRBV4-1 and TRBJ2-1, with D possibly being TRBD1 (6 bases). Trimming pared 4 bases from V and 8 bases from J, leaving 18 bases between. In germline, CDR1 is MGHRA, CDR2 YSYEKL. The CDR3 is 15 amino acids. For the CDR3, the DNA is TGCGCCAGCAGCCGAGGCGACACCAGGGGAGATGAGCAGTTCTTC. Protein: CASSRGDTRGDEQFF.

The rearrangement joins TRBV7-3 to TRBJ1-1; TRBD1 is a possible D gene (5 bases). This CDR3 has 14 amino acids. Trimming removed 3 bases at V and 3 bases at J, with 11 bases between. CDR1 is SGHTA, CDR2 FQGTGA, per germline. The DNA for the CDR3 is TGTGCCAGCAGCTTCGGGGGGGGAGACACTGAAGCTTTCTTT. Translated: CASSFGGGDTEAFF.

This clone was detected only a few times. This sequence joins TRBV5-1 and TRBJ2-7; maybe TRBD2 (5 bases). V was trimmed by 1 base and J by 2 bases, leaving 13 bases between them. The CDR3 has 15 amino acids. The germline gives CDR1 SGHRS, CDR2 YFSETQ. CDR3 sequence: CASSLLGWGAYEQYF. The CDR3, as DNA: TGCGCCAGCAGCTTGCTCGGATGGGGAGCCTACGAGCAGTACTTC.

In its sample, this clone was seen once. This sequence joins TRBV5-1 and TRBJ2-7, with 7 bases aligning to TRBD1. The germline CDR1 and CDR2 sequences are SGHRS and YFSETQ. After removal of 1 base from V and 0 bases from J, the junction contained 7 bases not matched to a gene. This CDR3 comprises 16 residues. The CDR3 loop is CASSLSWTGLSYEQYF. CDR3 DNA sequence: TGCGCCAGCAGCTTGTCGTGGACAGGCCTCTCCTACGAGCAGTACTTC.

The chain uses TRBV19 and TRBJ1-5, with 7 positions matching TRBD1. The length of the CDR3 is 17 residues. After removal of 6 bases from V and 4 bases from J, the junction contained 15 bases not matched to a gene. Germline V lookup: CDR1 LNHDA, CDR2 SQIVND (reference sequence). CDR3 nucleotides: TGTGCCAGTAGGAAAACGAGGGGGACAGAGATGAATCAGCCCCAGCATTTT. Amino acids: CASRKTRGTEMNQPQHF.

As for this clone: One junction end does not reproduce the germline sequence, and a read error may be involved. The chain recombines TRBV7-7 with TRBJ2-5; 8 positions match TRBD1. Germline-derived CDR1 and CDR2 are SSHAT and FNYEAQ (reference sequence). The CDR3 totals 15 residues. Here the CDR3 DNA reads TGTGCTAGCAGCTTCTCCAGGGGGCTCCAAGAGACCCAGTACTTC. This sequence encodes CASSFSRGLQETQYF.

This chain links TRBV6-4 with TRBJ1-1; D is ambiguous. Germline values: CDR1 MRHNA, CDR2 SNTAGT. V gave up 5 bases and J gave up 1 base, with 11 bases separating them. The CDR3 covers 14 residues. The CDR3 loop is CASSLTRGNTEAFF. For the CDR3, the DNA is TGTGCCAGCAGTTTAACGAGAGGGAACACTGAAGCTTTCTTT.

The chain uses TRBV28 and TRBJ2-2; 13 bases match TRBD2. The CDR3 has 16 residues. V was clipped by 5 bases and J by 5 bases; unmatched bases: 5. CDR1 is MDHEN and CDR2 is SYDVKM in the germline V gene. This CDR3 is CASSRPGLAGTGELFF. The CDR3 nucleotides read TGTGCCAGCAGTCGGCCGGGACTAGCGGGAACCGGGGAGCTGTTTTTT. Based on the CDR3 plus reference TRBV28 and TRBJ2-2, the full variable domain is DVKVTQSSRYLVKRTGEKVFLECVQDMDHENMFWYRQDPGLGLRLIYFSYDVKMKEKGDIPEGYSVSREKKERFSLILESASTNQTSMYLCASSRPGLAGTGELFFGEGSRLTVL.

This rearrangement joins TRBV13 to TRBJ2-7, with TRBD1 identical over 9 bases. The CDR3 is 14 residues long. V lost 5 bases and J lost 3; bases outside the gene matches: 5. CDR1 is PRHDT and CDR2 is FYEKMQ in the germline V gene (reference sequence). The CDR3 DNA reads as TGTGCCAGCAGCCCGGGACAGGGTAACTACGAGCAGTACTTC. Residues: CASSPGQGNYEQYF.

The genes are TRBV5-1 and TRBJ2-1; 10 bases agree with TRBD2. This CDR3 is built from 13 residues. Germline-derived CDR1 and CDR2 are SGHRS and YFSETQ. V was clipped by 4 bases and J by 10 bases; unmatched bases: 5. Here the CDR3 DNA reads TGCGCCAGCAGCCAGCGGGAGGGCCTGGAGCAGTTCTTC. It yields the protein CASSQREGLEQFF.

This clone was detected only a few times. The rearrangement joins TRBV5-5 to TRBJ2-2; D might be TRBD2 (6 bases). Germline V lookup: CDR1 SGHKS, CDR2 YYEKEE (reference sequence). The ends were cut back, 3 bases at V and 2 bases at J, with 14 bases in the middle. This CDR3 is built from 16 residues. This CDR3 reads CASSWTGLVNTGELFF. The CDR3 DNA is TGTGCCAGCAGCTGGACGGGACTCGTTAACACCGGGGAGCTGTTTTTT.

The chain employs TRBV6-5 and TRBJ1-4; D is perhaps TRBD1 (5 bases). Germline loops: CDR1 MNHEY, CDR2 SVGAGI. With 6 bases removed from V and 8 bases from J, the gap between germline ends came to 16 bases. CDR3 length: 14 residues. This CDR3 reads CASSGGAVREKLFF. The CDR3 DNA is TGTGCCAGCAGCGGAGGGGCTGTTCGAGAAAAACTGTTTTTT.

V is TRBV28 and J is TRBJ1-6; weak D call: TRBD1 (5 bases). The CDR3 is 13 amino acids. CDR1 is MDHEN and CDR2 is SYDVKM in the germline V gene. Trimming shortened V by 6 bases and J by 11 bases, and 14 bases separated the two germline ends. The CDR3 nucleotides are TGTGCCAGCAGCACGGGGAGGACAACACCCCTCCACTTT. It yields the protein CASSTGRTTPLHF.

The chain uses TRBV7-3 and TRBJ2-5; D is undetermined. CDR1 SGHTA and CDR2 FQGTGA come from the germline V gene. V was pared by 5 bases and J by 5 bases, with 18 bases between. The CDR3 runs 15 residues. This chain's CDR3 is CASSPLLGARETQYF. The DNA of the CDR3 is TGTGCCAGCAGCCCCCTCCTAGGAGCCCGGGAGACCCAGTACTTC.

The chain joins TRBV15 to TRBJ1-5; a possible D gene is TRBD1 (5 bases). The germline V gene encodes CDR1 LNHNV and CDR2 YYDKDF (reference sequence). This CDR3 has 15 residues. Between the trimmed V and J ends, which lost 1 base and 6 bases, there was a span of 13 bases. Here the CDR3 reads CATSRGDLEGQPQHF. The CDR3 DNA reads TGTGCCACCAGCAGAGGGGACCTGGAGGGTCAGCCCCAGCATTTT.

The J gene is TRBJ1-1, the V gene TRBV7-9; TRBD1 matches 11 bases. Losses at the gene ends were 3 bases for V and 3 bases for J; bases not matched to a gene: 3. This CDR3 has 15 amino acids. The V gene's germline CDR1 is SEHNR and CDR2 FQNEAQ (reference sequence). The CDR3 DNA reads TGTGCCAGCAGCTTCGGGACAGGGGGGCACACTGAAGCTTTCTTT. It translates to CASSFGTGGHTEAFF.

This chain uses TRBV11-1 with TRBJ1-1; D is ambiguous. Germline V gives CDR1 SGHAT, CDR2 FQDESV (reference sequence). The length of the CDR3 is 11 residues. V was cut by 4 bases and J by 8 bases, with 8 bases left in between. The chain's CDR3 is CASSSFGEAFF. The CDR3 DNA is TGTGCCAGCAGCTCCTTCGGGGAAGCTTTCTTT.

The genes are TRBV5-4 and TRBJ2-7, with a possible D match to TRBD1 (5 bases). Germline values: CDR1 SGHNT, CDR2 YYREEE (reference sequence). The CDR3 sequence is 15 residues long. Trimming stripped 4 bases from V and 1 base from J, with 15 bases between. CDR3 nucleotides: TGTGCCAGCAGCCGACCAGTGGCAGGGTCCTACGAGCAGTACTTC. This sequence encodes CASSRPVAGSYEQYF.

The chain is built from TRBV2 and TRBJ2-5; 12 bases are shared with TRBD2. The germline V gene has CDR1 SNHLY and CDR2 FYNNEI. V lost 4 bases, J lost 3 bases, and 3 bases stayed unmatched. The CDR3 covers 15 residues. In nucleotides, the CDR3 is TGTGCCAGCAGTGGACTAGCGGGAGTCAAAGAGACCCAGTACTTC. It specifies CASSGLAGVKETQYF.

The gene calls are TRBV5-8 and TRBJ1-5; D unresolved. The V end lost 0 bases, the J end lost 2 bases, and 9 bases lay between the germline ends. The germline gives CDR1 SGHTS, CDR2 YDEGEE. This CDR3 region has 15 residues. CDR3 in DNA: TGTGCCAGCAGCTTGGACGGGTACGGCAATCAGCCCCAGCATTTT. Translated: CASSLDGYGNQPQHF.

The chain carries TRBV7-2 and TRBJ1-1, with D possibly matching TRBD1 (5 bases). The CDR3 runs to 16 residues. Germline V CDR1 and CDR2: SGHTA, FQGNSA. V lost 1 base to trimming and J lost 4 bases, with 16 bases between them. For the CDR3, the DNA is TGTGCCAGCAGCTTAGAGGTGGGGCGCGGTGGCACTGAAGCTTTCTTT. Translated: CASSLEVGRGGTEAFF.

V gene TRBV5-1 combines with J gene TRBJ2-7, with no clear D. Germline values: CDR1 SGHRS, CDR2 YFSETQ. The length of the CDR3 is 14 residues. V was shortened by 4 bases and J by 0 bases, with 11 bases between the two germline ends. The CDR3 DNA follows: TGCGCCAGCAGCAATCCACAGAGCTCCTACGAGCAGTACTTC. Translated, it gives CASSNPQSSYEQYF.

The chain has TRBV4-1 and TRBJ1-2; D gene ambiguous. The CDR3 sequence is 15 residues long. Germline CDR1 reads MGHRA; CDR2 reads YSYEKL. The V end was cut by 1 base, the J end by 0 bases, with 9 bases between. CDR3 DNA: TGCGCCAGCAGCCAAGCGGCGCTAGCTAACTATGGCTACACCTTC. Protein sequence: CASSQAALANYGYTF.

The rearrangement joins TRBV7-9 to TRBJ2-3, with 8 nucleotides matching TRBD2. The germline CDR1 and CDR2 sequences are SEHNR and FQNEAQ (reference sequence). With 4 bases clipped from V and 3 bases from J, the junction kept 6 bases outside the gene matches. The CDR3 extends over 15 amino acids. The CDR3 nucleotides read TGTGCCAGCAGCTCGATTAGACTAGCGACAGATACGCAGTATTTT. This sequence encodes CASSSIRLATDTQYF. The whole variable domain, remainder taken from reference TRBV7-9 and TRBJ2-3, is DTGVSQNPRHKITKRGQNVTFRCDPISEHNRLYWYRQTLGQGPEFLTYFQNEAQLEKSRLLSDRFSAERPKGSFSTLEIQRTEQGDSAMYLCASSSIRLATDTQYFGPGTRLTVL.

The gene calls are TRBV30 and TRBJ2-7; 7 bases map to TRBD1. CDR3 length: 12 amino acids. The germline V gene encodes CDR1 GTSNPN and CDR2 SVGIG (reference sequence). The trim removed 5 bases at V and 1 base at J, leaving 2 bases unmatched. The CDR3 DNA is TGTGCCTGGGAGACAGGGTCCTACGAGCAGTACTTC. Its translation is CAWETGSYEQYF. Full variable domain (rest looked up from reference TRBV30 and TRBJ2-7): SQTIHQWPATLVQPVGSPLSLECTVEGTSNPNLYWYRQAAGRGLQLLFYSVGIGQISSEVPQNLSASRPQDRQFILSSKKLLLSDSGFYLCAWETGSYEQYFGPGTRLTVT.

This rearrangement joins TRBV19 to TRBJ1-5; maybe TRBD1 (6 bases). V dropped 9 bases and J dropped 4 bases, with 19 bases sitting between them. This CDR3 comprises 15 residues. The germline V gene has CDR1 LNHDA and CDR2 SQIVND (reference sequence). For the CDR3, the DNA is TGTGCCAGCCACTCATGGACAGCGAATAATCAGCCCCAGCATTTT. It yields the protein CASHSWTANNQPQHF.

The V and J genes are TRBV11-2 and TRBJ1-2, with a tentative D call TRBD1 (5 bases). The CDR3 has 13 residues. Germline CDR1 is SGHAT and CDR2 is FQNNGV. V shed 1 base and J shed 6 bases, with 9 bases lying between them. The CDR3 is CASSLAGTDGYTF. For the CDR3, the DNA is TGTGCCAGCAGCTTAGCAGGGACTGATGGCTACACCTTC.